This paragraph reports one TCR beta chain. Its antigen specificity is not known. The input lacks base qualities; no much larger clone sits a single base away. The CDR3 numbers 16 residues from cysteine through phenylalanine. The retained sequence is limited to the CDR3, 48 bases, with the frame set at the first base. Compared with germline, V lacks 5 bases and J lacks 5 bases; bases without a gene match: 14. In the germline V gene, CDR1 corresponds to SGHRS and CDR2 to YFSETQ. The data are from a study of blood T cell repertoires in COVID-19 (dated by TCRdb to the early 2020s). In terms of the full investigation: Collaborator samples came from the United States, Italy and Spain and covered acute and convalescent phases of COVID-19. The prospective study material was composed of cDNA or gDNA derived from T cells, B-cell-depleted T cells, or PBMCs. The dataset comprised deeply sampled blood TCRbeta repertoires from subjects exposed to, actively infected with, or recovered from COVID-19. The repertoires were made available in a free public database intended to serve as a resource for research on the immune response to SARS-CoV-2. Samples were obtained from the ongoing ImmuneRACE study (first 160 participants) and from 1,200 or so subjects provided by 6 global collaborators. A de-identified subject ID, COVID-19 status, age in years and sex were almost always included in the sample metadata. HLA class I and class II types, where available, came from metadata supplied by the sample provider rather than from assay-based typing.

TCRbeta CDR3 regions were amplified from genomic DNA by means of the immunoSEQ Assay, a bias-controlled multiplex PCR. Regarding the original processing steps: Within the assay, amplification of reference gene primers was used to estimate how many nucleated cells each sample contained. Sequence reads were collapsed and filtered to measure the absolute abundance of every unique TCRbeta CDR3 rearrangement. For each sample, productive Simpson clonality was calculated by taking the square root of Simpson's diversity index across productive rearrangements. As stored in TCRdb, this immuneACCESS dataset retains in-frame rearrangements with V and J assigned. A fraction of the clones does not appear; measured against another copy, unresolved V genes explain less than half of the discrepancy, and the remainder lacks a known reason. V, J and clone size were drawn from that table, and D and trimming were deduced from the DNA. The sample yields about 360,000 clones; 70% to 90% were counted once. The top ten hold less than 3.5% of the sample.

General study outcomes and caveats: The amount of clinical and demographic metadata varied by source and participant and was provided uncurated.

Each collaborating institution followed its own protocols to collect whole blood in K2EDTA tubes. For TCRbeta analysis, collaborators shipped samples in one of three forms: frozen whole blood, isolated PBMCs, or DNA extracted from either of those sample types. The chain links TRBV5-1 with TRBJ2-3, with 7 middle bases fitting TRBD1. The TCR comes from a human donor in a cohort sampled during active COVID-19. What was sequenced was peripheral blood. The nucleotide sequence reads TGCGCCAGCAGTCCCGGCAGGGGGACCCACGGAGATACGCAGTATTTT. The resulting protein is CASSPGRGTHGDTQYF.